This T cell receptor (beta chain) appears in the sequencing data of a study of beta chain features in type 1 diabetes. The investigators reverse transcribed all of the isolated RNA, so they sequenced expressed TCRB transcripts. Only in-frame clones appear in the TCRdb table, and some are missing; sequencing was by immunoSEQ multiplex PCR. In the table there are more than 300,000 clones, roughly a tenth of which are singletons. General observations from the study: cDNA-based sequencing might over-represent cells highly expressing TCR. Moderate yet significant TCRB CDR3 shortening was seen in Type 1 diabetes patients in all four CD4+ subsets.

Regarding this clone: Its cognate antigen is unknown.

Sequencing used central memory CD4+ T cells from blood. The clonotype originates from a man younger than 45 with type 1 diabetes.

This chain's CDR3 is CASSPAGPGRGTDTQYF. The CDR3, as DNA: TGTGCCAGCAGCCCCGCAGGCCCCGGCAGGGGGACAGATACGCAGTATTTT. This rearrangement joins TRBV7-2 to TRBJ2-3; 7 bases fit TRBD1. The germline gives CDR1 SGHTA, CDR2 FQGNSA. With V trimmed by 5 bases and J by 3 bases, 14 bases remained unmatched. CDR3 size: 17 residues. Complete variable domain (other parts from reference TRBV7-2 and TRBJ2-3): GAGVSQSPSNKVTEKGKDVELRCDPISGHTALYWYRQSLGQGLEFLIYFQGNSAPDKSGLPSDRFSAERTGGSVSTLTIQRTQQEDSAVYLCASSPAGPGRGTDTQYFGPGTRLTVL.